The present TCR beta chain was sequenced within a study of cytotoxic CD8 clonotypes in ibrutinib-treated CLL. Study-wide background: Responses: approximately 24 partial, 2 complete; after median roughly 5.5 years, around 15 stayed remitted, approximately twelve progressed. Mean yields were about 260,000 productive templates and some 90,000 productive rearrangements per sample. Study results and caveats: Public clonotypes were seen rarely and were contracted or stable on treatment.

With sequencing, the targeted depth ranged from 1 in 200,000 to 1 in 1 million T cells. Method: immunoSEQ multiplex PCR; TCRdb's copy keeps in-frame clones and lacks some. The profile shows 42,000 or so clones, approximately 71% of them singletons. Trimming shortened V by 0 bases and J by 7 bases, and 10 bases separated the two germline ends. Germline assignment: CDR1 SGHAT and CDR2 FQNNGV. The CDR3 length is 13 residues. Concerning this clone itself: Its matching antigen is unknown.

The receptor was isolated from a human donor with chronic lymphocytic leukemia. The chain recombines TRBV11-2 with TRBJ2-7; perhaps TRBD2 as D (5 bases). The sample was PBMCs, taken at disease progression, from a patient treated with ibrutinib. This chain's CDR3 is CASSLEPRREQYF. The CDR3 bases are TGTGCCAGCAGCTTAGAACCGAGGAGGGAGCAGTACTTC.